Below, 3 T cell receptor beta chains from the same sample are listed, as sequenced in a study of immune evolution from preneoplasia to lung adenocarcinoma. Libraries were prepared by immunoSEQ multiplex PCR; TCRdb keeps only in-frame clonotypes and omits some of them. The sample includes 9,000 to 13,000 clones, approximately 86% of them seen just once. Sequenced material: FFPE minimally invasive lung adenocarcinoma tissue. These receptors originate from a person aged 65-85 years with lung adenocarcinoma.

A note on this clone: Other DNA variants within this sample encode the same CDR3. The chain links TRBV18 to TRBJ2-1, with a tentative D call TRBD2 (6 bases). The germline gives CDR1 KGHSH, CDR2 LQKENI. V gave up 2 bases and J gave up 1 base, with 9 bases separating them. This CDR3 contains 15 residues. The CDR3 region is CASSPEGLSYNEQFF. CDR3 bases: TGTGCCAGCTCACCAGAGGGACTGTCCTACAATGAGCAGTTCTTC.

This rearrangement joins TRBV5-1 to TRBJ2-2; D tentatively fits TRBD1 or TRBD2 (5 bases each). Germline lookup yields CDR1 SGHRS and CDR2 YFSETQ. With 0 bases removed from V and 3 bases from J, the gap between germline ends came to 9 bases. The CDR3 covers 15 residues. CDR3 in DNA: TGCGCCAGCAGCTTGGGTCAGGGACACACCGGGGAGCTGTTTTTT. Translation gives CASSLGQGHTGELFF.

The J gene is TRBJ1-5, the V gene TRBV10-3, with D possibly being TRBD1 (6 bases). Trimming removed 11 bases at V and 0 bases at J, with 29 bases between. The CDR3 has 19 amino acids. Germline V CDR1 and CDR2: ENHRY, SYGVKD. Here the CDR3 reads CAPSPGVGSEIYSNQPQHF. The CDR3 bases are TGTGCCCCCTCGCCAGGGGTTGGCAGCGAGATCTATAGCAATCAGCCCCAGCATTTT.